The source of this T cell receptor beta chain is a study of blood T cells in healthy people across ages. This clonotype was detected ten times or more. Its antigen is undetermined. Points from the study as a whole: More naive CD4+ cells and higher diversity were found in long-lived than in aged donors.

Per the germline V gene, CDR1 is SQVTM and CDR2 is ANQGSEA. Trimming took off 2 bases at V and 3 bases at J, with 13 bases between the two ends. The CDR3 covers 14 residues. A J-beta primer mix and a sample-barcoded 5' primer were used in a second PCR of about 6 to 12 cycles. The authors tagged each cDNA molecule using a template-switch adaptor with 12 random nucleotides. TCRdb reprocessed the 5' RACE reads via MiXCR and lists one record per CDR3 protein. The data show 1.5 million to 2 million distinct CDR3 sequences, 30% to 35% seen once. Isolation per sample recovered at least 7 million PBMCs. Samples each yielded at least 5.5 micrograms of total RNA.

Material for sequencing was blood. V and J are TRBV29-1 and TRBJ2-5; the D gene is possibly TRBD1 (6 bases). The sequence was collected from a woman between 25 and 40 years old in good health. CDR3 DNA sequence: TGCAGCGTTGAAAGGGGGACGGCAAAAGAGACCCAGTACTTC. Residues: CSVERGTAKETQYF.